What follows are 3 T cell receptor beta chains derived from one specimen sequenced in a study of cytomegalovirus exposure and HLA in healthy donors. With 60 Vbeta and 13 Jbeta primers, the PCR was carried out. Method: immunoSEQ multiplex PCR; TCRdb's copy keeps in-frame clones and lacks some. Of 150,000 to 200,000 clones in the sample, around 64% were seen once. Material for sequencing was PBMCs. The receptors were sampled from a woman in her twenties or thirties in good health and CMV-seronegative.

The CDR3 loop reads CASSLDSSTPRDGYTF. For the CDR3, the DNA is TGTGCCAGCAGCTTAGATAGTTCGACGCCACGGGATGGCTACACCTTC. This rearrangement joins TRBV7-9 to TRBJ1-2, with unresolved D. This CDR3 contains 16 residues. Germline V gives CDR1 SEHNR, CDR2 FQNEAQ (reference sequence). V lost 1 base and J 6 bases, leaving 18 bases between the germline ends.

The chain has TRBV30 and TRBJ1-2; D is unresolved. Between the trimmed V and J ends, which lost 1 base and 0 bases, there was a span of 15 bases. This CDR3 is built from 16 residues. Germline values: CDR1 GTSNPN, CDR2 SVGIG (reference sequence). The chain's CDR3 is CAWSGVLELANYGYTF. The CDR3 bases are TGTGCCTGGAGTGGAGTTTTGGAGTTAGCTAACTATGGCTACACCTTC.

The CDR3 region is CASSGTPGQGINGYTF. As DNA, the CDR3 is TGTGCCAGCAGTGGAACCCCTGGACAGGGGATAAATGGCTACACCTTC. This chain links TRBV28 with TRBJ1-2; TRBD1 matches at 9 bases. In germline, CDR1 is MDHEN, CDR2 SYDVKM. The CDR3 covers 16 residues. The V gene end was trimmed by 5 bases and the J gene end by 6 bases; junction bases not matched to a gene: 13.